This T cell receptor (beta chain) was sequenced in a study of regulatory T cells in long-lasting Graves disease. Sample time point: newly diagnosed GD, antithyroid drugs for less than 3 months. RNA from PBMCs was the source of the TCR library. Researchers made TCR beta libraries by using iRepertoire HTBI primers and running Arm-PCR on CDR3 regions. TCRdb ran MiXCR on the multiplex PCR reads and lists one entry per CDR3 protein. The sample yields 360,000 or so distinct CDR3 sequences, about a sixth seen once. Between the trimmed V and J ends, which lost 0 bases and 8 bases, there was a span of 10 bases. Per the germline V gene, CDR1 is GTSNPN and CDR2 is SVGIG (reference sequence). CDR3 length: 13 amino acids. Study-level points and caveats: Persistent Graves' patients showed less TCR diversity than newly diagnosed patients showed. TRBV28, TRBJ1-2 and TRBJ2-5 emerged as the favored segments in persistent disease.

As regards this clonotype: Its antigen is as yet unknown.

This sample was shared with a second study, whose subject was T cells in Graves' hyperthyroidism and ophthalmopathy. From that study: HTBI primers drove first-round RT-PCR of the TCR CDR3.

The receptor's source is a man between 40 and 49 years old with Graves disease. The sample in question was peripheral blood mononuclear cells (PBMCs), obtained at new diagnosis, from a patient treated with antithyroid drugs. The chain recombines TRBV30 with TRBJ1-4; D is uncertain. This CDR3 reads CAWSVRSREKLFF. CDR3 nucleotide sequence: TGTGCCTGGAGTGTACGGTCACGAGAAAAACTGTTTTTT.